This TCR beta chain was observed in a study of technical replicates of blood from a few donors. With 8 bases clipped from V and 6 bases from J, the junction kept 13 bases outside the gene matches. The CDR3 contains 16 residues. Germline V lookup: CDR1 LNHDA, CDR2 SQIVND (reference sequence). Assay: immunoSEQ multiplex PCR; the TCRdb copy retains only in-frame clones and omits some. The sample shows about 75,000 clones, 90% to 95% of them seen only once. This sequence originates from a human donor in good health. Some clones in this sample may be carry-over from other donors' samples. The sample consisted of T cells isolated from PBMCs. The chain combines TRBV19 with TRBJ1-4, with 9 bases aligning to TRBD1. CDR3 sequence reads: CASGTGGGLWDEKLFF. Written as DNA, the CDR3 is TGTGCCAGTGGTACAGGGGGCGGTTTGTGGGATGAAAAACTGTTTTTT.